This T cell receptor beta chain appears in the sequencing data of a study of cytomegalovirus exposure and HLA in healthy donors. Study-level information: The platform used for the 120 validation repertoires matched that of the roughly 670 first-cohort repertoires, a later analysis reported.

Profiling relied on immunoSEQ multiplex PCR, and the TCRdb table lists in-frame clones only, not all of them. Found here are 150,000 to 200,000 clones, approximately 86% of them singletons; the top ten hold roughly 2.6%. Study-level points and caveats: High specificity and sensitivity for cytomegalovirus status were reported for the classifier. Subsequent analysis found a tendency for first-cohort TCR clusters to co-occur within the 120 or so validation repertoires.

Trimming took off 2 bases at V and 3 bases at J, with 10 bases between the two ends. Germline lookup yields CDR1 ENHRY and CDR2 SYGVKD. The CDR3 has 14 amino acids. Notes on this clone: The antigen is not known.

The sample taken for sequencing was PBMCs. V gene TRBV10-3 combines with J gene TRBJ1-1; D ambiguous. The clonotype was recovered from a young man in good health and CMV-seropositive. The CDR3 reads CAISEEGTYTEAFF. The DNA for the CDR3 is TGTGCCATCAGTGAGGAGGGCACGTACACTGAAGCTTTCTTT.